Below are 8 T cell receptor beta chains sequenced from a single sample in a study of blood T cell repertoires in COVID-19. Only in-frame clones appear in the TCRdb table, and some are missing; sequencing was by immunoSEQ multiplex PCR. Altogether about 250,000 clones are present, almost 90% being singletons, with the ten largest covering 1.3% to 1.5%. The sequencing input was peripheral blood. All receptors come from a man at least 80 years old with acute or convalescent COVID-19.

The chain has TRBV7-2 and TRBJ1-2; D uncertain. The germline V and J ends were trimmed by 2 bases and 8 bases, with 9 bases remaining between them. The CDR3 loop spans 12 amino acids. The germline V gene encodes CDR1 SGHTA and CDR2 FQGNSA. The CDR3 sequence is CASSLLPEGYTF. DNA for the CDR3: TGTGCCAGCAGCTTATTACCGGAGGGCTACACCTTC.

The chain recombines TRBV7-3 with TRBJ2-2; D is unclear. This CDR3 has 16 residues. V gave up 1 base and J gave up 1 base, with 10 bases separating them. CDR1 is SGHTA, CDR2 FQGTGA, per germline. The CDR3 loop reads CASSLNRPGNTGELFF. In nucleotides, the CDR3 is TGTGCCAGCAGCTTAAACCGGCCGGGGAACACCGGGGAGCTGTTTTTT.

This chain connects TRBV7-9 to TRBJ2-3, with 9 bases aligning to TRBD2. Germline CDR1 SEHNR, CDR2 FQNEAQ (reference sequence). CDR3 length equals 14 residues. The junction had 0 bases not matched to a gene; V was cut back by 4 bases and J by 1 base. This chain's CDR3 is CASSSSGGTDTQYF. The DNA of the CDR3 is TGTGCCAGCAGCTCTAGCGGGGGCACAGATACGCAGTATTTT.

The chain joins TRBV11-2 to TRBJ2-3, with D perhaps TRBD1 (5 bases). Between the trimmed V and J ends, which lost 0 bases and 4 bases, there was a span of 8 bases. This CDR3 region has 14 residues. From germline, CDR1 is SGHAT and CDR2 FQNNGV. CDR3 loop: CASSLDLGADTQYF. The DNA of the CDR3 is TGTGCCAGCAGCTTAGATTTAGGGGCAGATACGCAGTATTTT. Filled out from reference TRBV11-2 and TRBJ2-3, the complete variable domain reads EAGVAQSPRYKIIEKRQSVAFWCNPISGHATLYWYQQILGQGPKLLIQFQNNGVVDDSQLPKDRFSAERLKGVDSTLKIQPAKLEDSAVYLCASSLDLGADTQYFGPGTRLTVL.

The chain has TRBV11-2 and TRBJ2-1; 7 nucleotides align to TRBD2. The germline V gene encodes CDR1 SGHAT and CDR2 FQNNGV. The CDR3 has 13 residues. With V trimmed by 2 bases and J by 8 bases, 3 bases remained unmatched. CDR3: CASSLIAGDEQFF. As DNA, the CDR3 is TGTGCCAGCAGCTTAATTGCGGGGGATGAGCAGTTCTTC.

The CDR3 DNA follows: TGTGCCAGCAGTCACGGACAGGTAGAGGGGACCCAGTACTTC. It specifies CASSHGQVEGTQYF. The J gene is TRBJ2-5, the V gene TRBV5-5; 7 nucleotides align to TRBD1. Losses at the gene ends were 5 bases for V and 7 bases for J; bases not matched to a gene: 11. Germline V lookup: CDR1 SGHKS, CDR2 YYEKEE (reference sequence). This CDR3 contains 14 residues.

The CDR3 coding sequence is TGCGCCAGCAGCCAAGATCGGAACGGGGTCTCTGGAAACACCATATATTTT. Its protein is CASSQDRNGVSGNTIYF. The chain combines TRBV4-3 with TRBJ1-3; no definite D call. The germline V gene has CDR1 LGHNA and CDR2 YSLEER. The V end lost 0 bases, the J end lost 0 bases, and 12 bases lay between the germline ends. The CDR3 has 17 residues.

The CDR3 DNA reads TGTGCCAGCAGCTTGGGAGGGACGACAGATACGCAGTATTTT. This gives the protein CASSLGGTTDTQYF. The chain links TRBV7-3 to TRBJ2-3, with 7 bases that match TRBD2. The CDR3 runs 14 residues. Germline trimming cut 3 bases from V and 3 bases from J; bases unmatched to any gene: 3. Germline V gives CDR1 SGHTA, CDR2 FQGTGA. The full variable domain, its missing parts supplied by reference TRBV7-3 and TRBJ2-3, is GAGVSQTPSNKVTEKGKYVELRCDPISGHTALYWYRQSLGQGPEFLIYFQGTGAADDSGLPNDRFFAVRPEGSVSTLKIQRTERGDSAVYLCASSLGGTTDTQYFGPGTRLTVL.